This TCR beta chain was profiled in a study of cytomegalovirus exposure and HLA in healthy donors. Across the whole study: The approximately 680 first-cohort repertoires and the 95 to 150 validation repertoires shared the same platform, a later analysis reported. Findings of the study overall: The TCR clusters that emerged in the first cohort tended, a later analysis found, to co-occur in the approximately 120 validation repertoires. Reported results showed that the classifier diagnosed cytomegalovirus status with high specificity and sensitivity. CMV antigen specificity of a few CMV-associated chains was confirmed in vitro.

In this sample, this clone turned up a few times. Its cognate antigen is unknown. Libraries were prepared by immunoSEQ multiplex PCR; TCRdb keeps only in-frame clonotypes and omits some of them. There are some 320,000 clones in the sample; around 87% occur only once, and approximately 1.2% lies in the top ten. Per the germline V gene, CDR1 is MRHNA and CDR2 is SNTAGT. With 5 bases removed from V and 2 bases from J, the gap between germline ends came to 8 bases. The CDR3 spans 13 residues. The chain couples TRBV6-4 to TRBJ2-3; a weak D match, TRBD2 (6 bases). Sequences were obtained from PBMCs. The source is a woman between 25 and 40 years old in good health and CMV-seropositive. CDR3 in amino acids: CASSPGDTDTQYF. The CDR3, as DNA: TGTGCCAGCAGTCCGGGGGACACAGATACGCAGTATTTT.